Here is one T cell receptor beta chain with its context. Its antigen specificity is not known. No base-level quality is on record; no much larger clone is a single base apart. This entry belongs to a study of CD8 T cells in acute hepatitis C reinfection (dated by TCRdb to the early 2020s). Notes on the research overall: Both during acute infection and after viral clearance, the study profiled the TCRbeta repertoire of CD8+ T cells that were specific for the HCV NS3-1073 epitope. Paired acute and follow-up samples were contributed by four spontaneous resolvers.

The trim is 1 base for V and 4 bases for J, with a gap of 7 bases between the germline ends. From its cysteine to its phenylalanine, the CDR3 spans 13 amino acids. Only the CDR3 DNA stays, 39 bases, in frame from base 1. CDR1 SEHNR and CDR2 FQNEAQ are derived from the germline V gene (reference sequence). Overall study results and their limits: NS3-1073 specific cells were too rare to sort in chronically infected subjects, so no follow-up repertoires exist for those subjects. Roughly 13 public clonotypes were identified irrespective of outcome, and one of the public clonotypes used V04-02/J02-02. Few CDR3 sequences were shared with other epitopes, and differences in sequencing approaches may have limited exact matching. High diversity was observed in NS3-1073 specific repertoires, and no significant differences in diversity were found between acute resolver, follow-up resolver and acute chronic samples. All groups showed preferential use of the TRBV04 and TRBV06 gene families, a pattern that overrepresentation in the naive pool did not explain. Only the TCRbeta chain was sequenced in bulk, so alphabeta pairing of public clonotypes could not be determined.

Genomic DNA was extracted from FACS-sorted cells, and TCRbeta chain sequencing was performed through the commercial immunoSEQ service. The original methods were these. The repertoire data were analyzed using ImmunoSEQ Analyzer software v3.0 and R v3.5.1. Only productive rearrangements were analyzed, as sequences containing stop codons or out-of-frame rearrangements were removed. The sequencing provider supplied the Simpson diversity, Shannon entropy, CDR3 length and nucleotide addition metrics. Clonotypes were grouped by frequency into dominant, sub-dominant, low or lowest abundance categories, and clonotypes below 0.1% were left out of most analyses. A CDR3 amino acid clonotype was called public when found in at least two subjects at a cumulative frequency of at least 0.5%. TCRdb obtained this table from immuneACCESS and retained in-frame rearrangements with V and J assigned. These tables miss some clones; where compared with another copy, unresolved V genes account for less than half of the shortfall, and the remainder is unexplained. The DNA gave D and trimming, while V, J and clone size come from that table. Within this sample are about 38,000 clones, with 70% to 90% of them counted one time only. The ten largest clones capture approximately 11% of the sample.

Interpreted using the paper, the time point label stands for: naive CD8 control sorted from an acute-time-point sample. Enrolled in the Montreal Hepatitis C Cohort (HEPCO) in Canada, the donors were people who inject drugs, and these donors were followed every 3 months. Acute primary HCV infection was defined as a positive HCV RNA or antibody test that came after a negative test within the prior 24 weeks. CD3, CD8 and CD45RO antibodies were used for surface staining, and dead cells were excluded with an aqua fixable dye. The cohort included fewer than 10 spontaneous resolvers, defined as subjects with HCV RNA clearance within 24 weeks. Negative selection by means of the MACS CD8+ T cell Isolation Kit yielded CD8+ T cells from peripheral blood mononuclear cells recovered from cryopreservation by thawing. A BD FACSAria II cell sorter was used to sort the cells.

The sequenced sample was naive CD8+ T cells from PBMCs. The cell subset or site label for this specimen denotes: sorted total naive CD45RO-negative CD8+ T cells. The chain employs TRBV7-9 and TRBJ1-2; no D segment can be confidently identified. The source is a woman aged 18 to 35 who spontaneously cleared hepatitis C infection. CDR3 reads: CASSLGGVYGYTF. The sequenced DNA: TGTGCCAGCAGCTTAGGAGGAGTCTATGGCTACACCTTC.